This T cell receptor (beta chain) was captured by sequencing in a study of T cell repertoires in cytomegalovirus infection. Trimming shortened V by 7 bases and J by 2 bases, and 12 bases separated the two germline ends. This CDR3 contains 14 residues. CDR1 is MGHDK, CDR2 SYGVNS, per germline. This clonotype was counted only a few times. Its cognate antigen is unknown. TCRdb recomputed calls from the reads with MiXCR, one row per CDR3 protein. This sample has about 310,000 distinct CDR3 sequences, with roughly 15% found just once. General study findings and limits: Clonotype analysis showed dominance of the ex vivo response by HLA-C-restricted CMV-specific TCR beta clonotypes.

The sequencing input was PBMCs. The genes are TRBV25-1 and TRBJ2-1; D unresolved. The sequence came from a human donor in good health (CMV status not recorded). Some clones in this sample may be carry-over from other donors' samples. This CDR3 reads CASIGPYPYNEQFF. The CDR3, as DNA: TGTGCCAGCATAGGGCCATATCCCTACAATGAGCAGTTCTTC.